The 9 T cell receptor beta chains below come from one sample, sequenced in a study of shared clonotypes between healthy human individuals. Repertoires were generated with immunoSEQ multiplex PCR, while TCRdb's copy carries only in-frame clones and drops some. The table lists approximately 2,300,000 clones, around 90% of them singletons. The material sequenced was naive CD4+ T cells from PBMCs. Described subset: CD45RA+ positively selected. The receptors were sampled from a man between 18 and 29 years old in good health. Some clones in this sample may be carry-over from other donors' samples.

This chain links TRBV7-3 with TRBJ2-1; 10 bases match TRBD1. The CDR3 is 15 residues long. Germline V CDR1 and CDR2: SGHTA, FQGTGA. After removal of 4 bases from V and 2 bases from J, the junction contained 2 bases not matched to a gene. CDR3 sequence (DNA): TGTGCCAGCAGCTGGGACAGGGGAACCTACAATGAGCAGTTCTTC. Encoded protein: CASSWDRGTYNEQFF. The variable domain in full, with the rest retrieved from reference TRBV7-3 and TRBJ2-1, is GAGVSQTPSNKVTEKGKYVELRCDPISGHTALYWYRQSLGQGPEFLIYFQGTGAADDSGLPNDRFFAVRPEGSVSTLKIQRTERGDSAVYLCASSWDRGTYNEQFFGPGTRLTVL.

The chain uses TRBV28 and TRBJ1-4, with 10 positions matching TRBD1. The junction had 9 bases not matched to a gene; V was cut back by 6 bases and J by 5 bases. Germline values: CDR1 MDHEN, CDR2 SYDVKM. This CDR3 is built from 16 residues. The CDR3 DNA is TGTGCCAGCAGATCAGTTCCGGGACAGGGGAATGAAAAACTGTTTTTT. Protein: CASRSVPGQGNEKLFF.

On this clone: This specimen includes other DNA sequences encoding the same CDR3. The chain carries TRBV7-2 and TRBJ2-7; D possibly matches TRBD1 or TRBD2 (5 bases each). The length of the CDR3 is 14 residues. Deletions cut 0 bases from V and 2 bases from J, with 8 bases between. CDR1 and CDR2 from the germline V gene are SGHTA and FQGNSA. The CDR3 reads CASSLAGRTYEQYF. For the CDR3, the DNA is TGTGCCAGCAGCTTAGCGGGACGGACCTACGAGCAGTACTTC.

This CDR3 reads CASSLAEGWSSGANVLTF. CDR3 bases: TGTGCCAGCAGCTTGGCGGAGGGGTGGAGCTCTGGGGCCAACGTCCTGACTTTC. J is TRBJ2-6 and V is TRBV11-2, with D maybe TRBD2 (6 bases). Trimming removed 3 bases at V and 0 bases at J, with 15 bases between. CDR1 is SGHAT, CDR2 FQNNGV, per germline. The CDR3 is 18 residues long.

In DNA form, the CDR3 reads TGTGCCAGTAGTGGGGGTTTCTCGTACCAAGAGACCCAGTACTTC. Its translation is CASSGGFSYQETQYF. This chain joins TRBV19 and TRBJ2-5; tentatively, D is TRBD1 or TRBD2 (5 bases each). V was shortened by 5 bases and J by 0 bases, with 13 bases between the two germline ends. CDR1 is LNHDA, CDR2 SQIVND, per germline (reference sequence). CDR3 length equals 15 residues.

The V gene is TRBV5-4, the J gene TRBJ1-3; no reliable D call. Trimming pared 5 bases from V and 0 bases from J, leaving 15 bases between. The CDR3 has 16 amino acids. The germline CDR1 and CDR2 sequences are SGHNT and YYREEE (reference sequence). The CDR3 loop is CASSLNPPGSGNTIYF. Here the CDR3 DNA reads TGTGCCAGCAGTCTGAATCCCCCAGGCTCTGGAAACACCATATATTTT. The full variable domain, completed using reference TRBV5-4 and TRBJ1-3, is ETGVTQSPTHLIKTRGQQVTLRCSSQSGHNTVSWYQQALGQGPQFIFQYYREEENGRGNFPPRFSGLQFPNYSSELNVNALELDDSALYLCASSLNPPGSGNTIYFGEGSWLTVV.

The chain joins TRBV18 to TRBJ1-5, with 7 nucleotides matching TRBD1. CDR3 length equals 16 residues. Germline CDR1 is KGHSH and CDR2 is LQKENI. V gave up 2 bases and J gave up 0 bases; unmatched junction bases: 4. CDR3 in amino acids: CASSPGDSYSNQPQHF. The CDR3 coding sequence is TGTGCCAGCTCACCAGGGGACAGCTATAGCAATCAGCCCCAGCATTTT.

J is TRBJ2-7 and V is TRBV14; 8 nucleotides agree with TRBD1. The CDR3 has 16 amino acids. CDR1 is SGHDN, CDR2 FVKESK, per germline. J lost 0 bases, V lost 3 bases, and 7 bases had no gene match. CDR3 region: CASSHRQGTLSYEQYF. CDR3 in DNA: TGTGCCAGCAGCCACCGACAGGGGACCCTCTCCTACGAGCAGTACTTC.

The chain has TRBV5-8 and TRBJ2-5, with 9 bases lining up with TRBD1. The CDR3 runs 14 residues. From germline, CDR1 is SGHTS and CDR2 YDEGEE. V lost 4 bases to trimming and J lost 4 bases; unmatched junction nucleotides: 5. CDR3 sequence: CASSTGQGRETQYF. In nucleotides, the CDR3 is TGTGCCAGCAGCACTGGACAGGGGCGAGAGACCCAGTACTTC.